The 5 T cell receptor beta chains reported below all come from one sample, sequenced in a study of shared clonotypes between healthy human individuals. TCRdb's table, derived via immunoSEQ multiplex PCR, lists solely in-frame clones and lacks some. The sample shows 2 million to 2.5 million clones, around 93% of them seen only once. Material: naive CD4+ T cells from PBMCs. The subset was: CD45RA+ positively selected. The receptors originated from a man between 18 and 35 years old in good health. Some clones in this sample may be carry-over from other donors' samples.

This chain joins TRBV29-1 and TRBJ1-2; D unclear. The V and J ends lost 2 bases and 6 bases respectively, with 10 bases between them. Looked up from germline, CDR1 is SQVTM and CDR2 is ANQGSEA. The CDR3 contains 12 residues. CDR3 sequence reads: CSVETQDNGYTF. CDR3 nucleotide sequence: TGCAGCGTTGAAACGCAGGATAATGGCTACACCTTC.

The chain recombines TRBV5-6 with TRBJ1-2, with D maybe TRBD1 (6 bases). The length of the CDR3 is 17 residues. Germline V gives CDR1 SGHDT, CDR2 YYEEEE. V was trimmed by 2 bases and J by 5 bases, leaving 22 bases between them. The CDR3 sequence is CASSFGFGGGLLYGYTF. CDR3 nucleotide sequence: TGTGCCAGCAGCTTCGGATTCGGAGGGGGGTTATTGTATGGCTACACCTTC.

The genes are TRBV21-1 and TRBJ1-1; TRBD1, the D gene given by the table, was not confirmed from the DNA. TRBV21-1 is given as a pseudogene. This CDR3 region has 15 residues. Written as DNA, the CDR3 is TGTGCCAGCAGCAAAGCAAACAGGGGACGGACTGAAGCTTTCTTT. Amino acid sequence: CASSKANRGRTEAFF.

This chain uses TRBV6-5 with TRBJ2-3, with D possibly matching TRBD1 (6 bases). The CDR3 has 13 amino acids. Trimming took off 4 bases at V and 8 bases at J, with 13 bases between the two ends. From germline, CDR1 is MNHEY and CDR2 SVGAGI. The CDR3 here is CASSFPSGATQYF. The DNA for the CDR3 is TGTGCCAGCAGTTTCCCATCAGGGGCTACGCAGTATTTT.

The rearrangement joins TRBV30 to TRBJ1-1; 8 nucleotides align to TRBD1. Germline V lookup: CDR1 GTSNPN, CDR2 SVGIG (reference sequence). This CDR3 comprises 12 residues. V shed 5 bases, J shed 5 bases, and the junction held 4 bases outside the gene matches. CDR3 protein: CAWADRATEAFF. DNA for the CDR3: TGTGCCTGGGCGGACAGGGCAACTGAAGCTTTCTTT.